The clone carrying this T cell receptor beta chain was observed a handful of times. Its target is not known. The data were taken from a study of regulatory T cells in long-lasting Graves disease. The study, taken as a whole, reports: Relative to newly diagnosed Graves' patients, persistent ones had lower TCR diversity.

Arm-PCR with iRepertoire HTBI primers amplified the CDR3 regions for these TCR beta libraries. TCRdb fed the multiplex PCR reads into MiXCR, producing one record per CDR3 protein. The sample includes 620,000 or so distinct CDR3 sequences, roughly 15% of them seen just once. Regarding time point: newly diagnosed GD, antithyroid drugs for less than 3 months. RNA from PBMCs was the source of the TCR library. Germline V lookup: CDR1 SGHRS, CDR2 YFSETQ. V shed 0 bases and J shed 5 bases, with 14 bases lying between them. The CDR3 covers 15 residues. These data were also reused for a study on T cells in Graves' hyperthyroidism and ophthalmopathy. That work adds: Exclusion of patients followed from uncontrolled infection, other autoimmune disease, pregnancy or lactation. The study used the HTBI primer set for a first-round RT-PCR of the TCR CDR3. Most thyroid clonotypes expanded above 0.001 were also detected in blood.

The sequence was obtained from a woman in her 30s with Graves disease. The rearrangement joins TRBV5-1 to TRBJ2-5; a weak D match, TRBD1 (7 bases). Material: peripheral blood mononuclear cells (PBMCs), obtained at new diagnosis, from a patient treated with antithyroid drugs. CDR3 nucleotide sequence: TGCGCCAGCAGCTTGGACCCCTCAGGGGGGGAGACCCAGTACTTC. Its protein product is CASSLDPSGGETQYF.